Below, 32 T cell receptor beta chains from the same sample are listed, as sequenced in a study of vaccination and CD4 T cells after COVID-19 (dated by TCRdb to the early 2020s). Reading the label with the study, this specimen's treatment or condition is: approximately 11-day PBMC culture with coronavirus spike peptide pools or control peptides (ViraFEST assay). Libraries were made using PCR. Instrument used: Illumina iSeq 100. TCR sequencing of DNA from cultured CD4+ T cells used the Oncomine TCR Beta short-read assay at the Johns Hopkins FTIC core. TCRdb itself trimmed the public reads at Q25 with fastp, ran MiXCR and retained productive beta chains. Duplicate CDR3 protein sequences are folded into a single record with the most common DNA and genes. For this sample there are under 25,000 distinct CDR3 sequences; about 44% appear just once. The biggest ten clones account for roughly 8.1% of the sample.

These TCRs' antigens remain unknown. This sample comprised CD4+ T cells from blood, cultured in vitro, obtained after SARS-CoV-2 vaccination. Receptor source: a human donor who had recovered from COVID-19.

This clonotype showed up just a few times. Here the CDR3 reads CASSYSEATGRTEAFF. CDR3 in DNA: TGTGCCAGCAGTTACTCGGAAGCGACAGGGAGAACTGAAGCTTTCTTT. The gene calls are TRBV6-5 and TRBJ1-1, with 7 bases fitting TRBD1. Germline V gene sequence: CDR1 MNHEY, CDR2 SVGAGI. J gave up 5 bases and V 0 bases, and 9 bases lay outside the gene matches. The CDR3 length is 16 residues.

The rearrangement uses TRBV6-2 or TRBV6-3 and TRBJ2-2; maybe TRBD1 (6 bases). Germline V gene lookup returns CDR1 MNHEY and CDR2 SVGEGT. Trimming removed 2 bases at V and 3 bases at J, with 13 bases between. This CDR3 has 16 residues. CDR3 sequence (DNA): TGTGCCAGCAGTTACAAAACAGGGTCGTACACCGGGGAGCTGTTTTTT. Its translation is CASSYKTGSYTGELFF.

By share of the sample, this clonotype is medium-sized (0.01 to 0.1%). This chain uses TRBV30 with TRBJ1-6; 10 positions match TRBD1. V dropped 2 bases and J dropped 7; count of bases not matched to a gene: 8. Germline assignment: CDR1 GTSNPN and CDR2 SVGIG (reference sequence). The CDR3 runs 16 residues. CDR3 sequence: CAWSPGQGVANSPLHF. CDR3 in DNA: TGTGCCTGGAGTCCCGGACAGGGGGTTGCCAATTCACCCCTCCACTTT.

The chain carries TRBV5-4 and TRBJ2-1; 10 bases map to TRBD1. The CDR3 has 15 residues. V was pared by 2 bases and J by 8 bases, with 7 bases of the junction left unmatched. From germline, CDR1 is SGHNT and CDR2 YYREEE (reference sequence). The CDR3 DNA reads TGTGCCAGCAGCTTACCGGGACAGGGGAGGGATGAGCAGTTCTTC. It yields the protein CASSLPGQGRDEQFF.

This clonotype has only a few counts. The chain links TRBV28 to TRBJ1-2, with 8 bases matching TRBD1. There are 14 residues in the CDR3. Germline V gene data show CDR1 as MDHEN and CDR2 as SYDVKM. The V segment lost 2 bases and the J segment 3 bases; nucleotides outside the gene matches: 2. The CDR3 sequence is CASSLEDRDYGYTF. The CDR3, as DNA: TGTGCCAGCAGTTTAGAGGACAGGGACTATGGCTACACCTTC.

The chain uses TRBV10-3 and TRBJ1-5; no reliable D call. CDR1 ENHRY and CDR2 SYGVKD come from the germline V gene. This CDR3 has 14 residues. Trimming cost V 6 bases and J 0 bases, with 9 bases left between them. In DNA form, the CDR3 reads TGTGCCATCAGCCCGGATTATAGCAATCAGCCCCAGCATTTT. Amino acid sequence: CAISPDYSNQPQHF.

This sequence joins TRBV11-2 and TRBJ2-7, with D tentatively TRBD1 or TRBD2 (5 bases each). The CDR3 covers 16 residues. The V end lost 0 bases, the J end lost 0 bases, and 12 bases lay between the germline ends. The germline CDR1 and CDR2 sequences are SGHAT and FQNNGV. The CDR3 reads CASSLDGGFLSYEQYF. CDR3 coding DNA: TGTGCCAGCAGCTTAGATGGGGGATTCCTCTCCTACGAGCAGTACTTC.

The chain has TRBV7-2 and TRBJ2-2; 7 bases fit TRBD2. The germline V gene has CDR1 SGHTA and CDR2 FQGNSA. The J segment lost 4 bases and the V segment lost 6 bases, leaving 5 bases of the junction unmatched. The CDR3 totals 14 residues. The CDR3 here is CASRIGGGTGELFF. Here the CDR3 DNA reads TGTGCCAGCAGAATCGGCGGGGGCACCGGGGAGCTGTTTTTT.

This clonotype has only a few counts. The CDR3 protein is CASSDMAPDTQYF. The CDR3 DNA is TGCGCCAGCAGTGATATGGCCCCAGATACGCAGTATTTT. The chain uses TRBV10-2 and TRBJ2-3; D is ambiguous. Germline-derived CDR1 and CDR2 are WSHSY and SAAADI. V lost 3 bases and J lost 4, with 8 bases in between. The CDR3 has 13 amino acids.

This CDR3 is CASSVGEASYGYTF. For the CDR3, the DNA is TGTGCCAGCAGCGTAGGGGAGGCCTCGTATGGCTACACCTTC. This sequence joins TRBV7-4 and TRBJ1-2, with TRBD1 as a possible D gene (5 bases). This CDR3 spans 14 amino acids. With 5 bases removed from V and 5 bases from J, the gap between germline ends came to 15 bases. Germline-derived CDR1 and CDR2 are SGHVT and SQSDAQ.

The chain employs TRBV20-1 and TRBJ2-1, with 9 bases matching TRBD2. The CDR3 runs to 14 residues. Looked up from germline, CDR1 is DFQATT and CDR2 is SNEGSKA (reference sequence). V trimming: 5 bases; J trimming: 4 bases; junction bases outside the gene matches: 6. Here the CDR3 reads CSAHSGGGYNEQFF. In DNA, the CDR3 is TGCAGTGCTCATAGCGGGGGTGGATACAATGAGCAGTTCTTC.

The rearrangement links TRBV6-1 to TRBJ1-3; D is ambiguous. The V end was cut by 5 bases, the J end by 0 bases, with 8 bases between. From germline, CDR1 is MNHNS and CDR2 SASEGT. There are 14 residues in the CDR3. CDR3 DNA sequence: TGTGCCAGCAGTCGGAGGTTCTCTGGAAACACCATATATTTT. It is translated as CASSRRFSGNTIYF.

The J gene is TRBJ1-2, the V gene TRBV10-3, with D tentatively TRBD1 (6 bases). The CDR3 sequence is 18 residues long. Trimming took 2 bases from V and 4 from J, leaving 23 bases between them. Germline V CDR1 and CDR2: ENHRY, SYGVKD. CDR3 sequence: CAISETGGWALRSYGYTF. The CDR3 DNA is TGTGCCATCAGTGAGACGGGGGGCTGGGCGCTCCGTAGCTATGGCTACACCTTC.

CDR3 residues: CASSFGGRNYGYTF. CDR3 in DNA: TGTGCCAGCAGCTTTGGGGGACGGAACTATGGCTACACCTTC. The chain combines TRBV7-9 with TRBJ1-2, with TRBD1 as a possible D gene (5 bases). Per germline, CDR1 SEHNR and CDR2 FQNEAQ (reference sequence). The CDR3 has 14 amino acids. V gave up 3 bases and J gave up 2 bases, with 10 bases separating them.

Here the CDR3 DNA reads TGTGCCAGCATTAGCGGGGCACCTGGGGATGAGCAGTTCTTC. Translated: CASISGAPGDEQFF. The chain has TRBV6-1 and TRBJ2-1, with 8 bases fitting TRBD2. Germline V lookup: CDR1 MNHNS, CDR2 SASEGT. The junction had 10 bases not matched to a gene; V was cut back by 7 bases and J by 8 bases. The CDR3 sequence is 14 residues long.

The chain carries TRBV19 and TRBJ2-5; 7 positions agree with TRBD2. Germline V gene sequence: CDR1 LNHDA, CDR2 SQIVND (reference sequence). The V segment lost 5 bases and the J segment 6 bases; nucleotides outside the gene matches: 15. The CDR3 spans 16 residues. The CDR3 is CASSSGGLGAEQTQYF. In nucleotides, the CDR3 is TGTGCCAGTAGTTCGGGGGGACTGGGAGCGGAACAGACCCAGTACTTC.

J is TRBJ1-6 and V is TRBV4-3, with TRBD1 matching over 7 bases. V lost 1 base and J lost 9; bases outside the gene matches: 9. CDR1 and CDR2 (germline): LGHNA, YSLEER. The CDR3 sequence is 16 residues long. CDR3 DNA: TGCGCCAGCAGCCAAGCGAACAGGGGAACAGGTTCACCCCTCCACTTT. Encoded protein: CASSQANRGTGSPLHF.

As DNA, the CDR3 is TGCAGTGGAGTAGAGGTGGGACGAAACTACGAGCAGTACTTC. As protein: CSGVEVGRNYEQYF. V gene TRBV20-1 combines with J gene TRBJ2-7; tentatively, D is TRBD1 or TRBD2 (5 bases each). The CDR3 is 14 amino acids. CDR1 is DFQATT and CDR2 is SNEGSKA in the germline V gene (reference sequence). V lost 7 bases to trimming and J lost 3 bases, with 19 bases between them.

The sample holds a few counts of this clonotype. The chain couples TRBV10-1 to TRBJ2-3; maybe TRBD2 (6 bases). Between the trimmed V and J ends, which lost 4 bases and 3 bases, there was a span of 8 bases. Germline-derived CDR1 and CDR2 are WNHNN and SYGVQD (reference sequence). The CDR3 is made up of 13 amino acids. The CDR3 sequence: CASSARGTDTQYF. CDR3 DNA sequence: TGCGCCAGCAGTGCTCGGGGGACAGATACGCAGTATTTT.

This rearrangement joins TRBV20-1 to TRBJ1-1; D is possibly TRBD1 (5 bases). V gave up 1 base and J gave up 4 bases, with 10 bases separating them. The CDR3 contains 13 residues. Per the germline V gene, CDR1 is DFQATT and CDR2 is SNEGSKA (reference sequence). The CDR3: CSARGGGLTEAFF. The CDR3 region has the DNA TGCAGTGCTAGAGGGGGCGGGCTCACTGAAGCTTTCTTT.

The chain links TRBV6-2 or TRBV6-3 to TRBJ2-2, with 10 bases matching TRBD1. CDR3 length: 15 residues. The J segment lost 6 bases and the V segment lost 6 bases, leaving 7 bases of the junction unmatched. Germline lookup yields CDR1 MNHEY and CDR2 SVGEGT. The chain's CDR3 is CASRPTGGRPGELFF. For the CDR3, the DNA is TGTGCCAGCAGACCGACAGGGGGCCGACCCGGGGAGCTGTTTTTT.

The rearrangement joins TRBV7-8 to TRBJ1-6, with D perhaps matching TRBD1 (6 bases). There are 22 residues in the CDR3. The germline V gene encodes CDR1 SGHVS and CDR2 FQNEAQ. V was trimmed by 2 bases and J by 0 bases, leaving 26 bases between them. The CDR3 is CASSLSRRGAPSRYSYNSPLHF. CDR3 bases: TGTGCCAGCAGCTTAAGTCGTAGGGGGGCTCCGAGTCGGTACTCCTATAATTCACCCCTCCACTTT.

This clonotype turned up a few times. The chain is built from TRBV2 and TRBJ2-3, with 8 bases aligning to TRBD1. The V and J ends lost 4 bases and 11 bases, in that order; junction bases with no gene match: 8. From germline, CDR1 is SNHLY and CDR2 FYNNEI. The CDR3 sequence is 13 residues long. CDR3 loop: CASSGYGQGRQYF. CDR3 DNA sequence: TGTGCCAGCAGTGGTTATGGACAGGGACGGCAGTATTTT.

The chain has TRBV21-1 and TRBJ2-1; the D call in the table, TRBD1, was not verified against the DNA. TRBV21-1 is recorded as a pseudogene. CDR3 length: 19 residues. The CDR3 here is CASSKPPKIGLKGFNEQFF. The CDR3 DNA follows: TGTGCCAGCAGCAAACCCCCGAAGATAGGGCTCAAAGGATTCAATGAGCAGTTCTTC.

The gene calls are TRBV19 and TRBJ1-1; D is unresolved. Germline CDR1 LNHDA, CDR2 SQIVND (reference sequence). Deletions cut 5 bases from V and 8 bases from J, with 15 bases between. CDR3 length: 13 residues. The chain's CDR3 is CASSFITEGEAFF. CDR3 coding DNA: TGTGCCAGTAGTTTTATTACGGAGGGAGAAGCTTTCTTT.

The chain recombines TRBV7-2 with TRBJ1-3; D is perhaps TRBD1 (5 bases). CDR3 length equals 15 residues. Germline values: CDR1 SGHTA, CDR2 FQGNSA. The V gene lost 5 bases and the J gene lost 2 bases, with 13 bases spanning the gap. The CDR3 bases are TGTGCCAGCAGCCCCAACCCGACAGCTGGAAACACCATATATTTT. Translating it yields CASSPNPTAGNTIYF.

The CDR3 nucleotides read TGTGCCAGCAGCTTAGCCGGACTAGCGGGGGCCTCCGGAGGTACCGGGGAGCTGTTTTTT. Protein sequence: CASSLAGLAGASGGTGELFF. The chain joins TRBV7-9 to TRBJ2-2; 13 bases are shared with TRBD2. The CDR3 sequence is 20 residues long. V lost 0 bases, J lost 5 bases, and 12 bases stayed unmatched. Germline CDR1 is SEHNR and CDR2 is FQNEAQ (reference sequence).

This clonotype was recorded a few times. This chain links TRBV19 with TRBJ1-5; D uncertain. CDR1 LNHDA and CDR2 SQIVND come from the germline V gene (reference sequence). CDR3 length: 15 amino acids. The germline V and J ends were trimmed by 5 bases and 2 bases, with 13 bases remaining between them. The CDR3 region has the DNA TGTGCCAGTAGTCGGCCCAAACTTGGCAATCAGCCCCAGCATTTT. Its translation: CASSRPKLGNQPQHF. The full variable domain, its missing parts supplied by reference TRBV19 and TRBJ1-5, is DGGITQSPKYLFRKEGQNVTLSCEQNLNHDAMYWYRQDPGQGLRLIYYSQIVNDFQKGDIAEGYSVSREKKESFPLTVTSAQKNPTAFYLCASSRPKLGNQPQHFGDGTRLSIL.

The chain employs TRBV6-2 or TRBV6-3 and TRBJ2-2; 8 bases align to TRBD2. CDR1 and CDR2 from the germline V gene are MNHEY and SVGEGT. With 10 bases clipped from V and 3 bases from J, the junction kept 19 bases outside the gene matches. The CDR3 runs to 18 residues. Here the CDR3 DNA reads TGTGCCACGACACGCCGCCGGGGAGCGGGAGCCCACACCGGGGAGCTGTTTTTT. Its translation is CATTRRRGAGAHTGELFF.

With regard to this clonotype: A read error may produce the germline difference seen at one junction end. The chain links TRBV6-1 to TRBJ2-5; D is unresolved. Germline CDR1 is MNHNS and CDR2 is SASEGT. CDR3 length: 13 amino acids. The CDR3 nucleotides read TGCGCCAGCAGTGTTCCCGGCAGGGAGACCCAGTACTTC. Translating it yields CASSVPGRETQYF.

The V gene is TRBV5-1, the J gene TRBJ2-1, with 7 bases fitting TRBD1. The CDR3 has 16 residues. V shed 2 bases and J 4 bases; nucleotides not matched to a gene: 9. The germline V gene has CDR1 SGHRS and CDR2 YFSETQ. The CDR3 spells CASSFSTGTEYNEQFF. CDR3 bases: TGCGCCAGCAGCTTTTCGACAGGGACCGAATACAATGAGCAGTTCTTC.

By proportion, this clonotype is medium-sized. The gene calls are TRBV2 and TRBJ1-5; 7 bases agree with TRBD1. The ends lost 3 bases at V and 2 bases at J; junction bases unmatched: 4. The CDR3 is made up of 15 amino acids. Germline loops: CDR1 SNHLY, CDR2 FYNNEI. The DNA for the CDR3 is TGTGCCAGCAGTGACAGGGGGTTCGGCAATCAGCCCCAGCATTTT. Translating gives CASSDRGFGNQPQHF.